Below are 29 T cell receptor beta chains sequenced from a single sample in a study of blood T cell repertoires in COVID-19. This table comes from immunoSEQ multiplex PCR, and its TCRdb copy is limited to in-frame clones, with some not included. The data hold around 68,000 clones, with 79% observed a single time. Input material: peripheral blood. These receptors were taken from a woman between 45 and 60 years old with acute or convalescent COVID-19.

The chain uses TRBV7-2 and TRBJ2-7; 9 bases fit TRBD2. This CDR3 comprises 15 residues. J was trimmed by 0 bases and V by 3 bases; bases with no gene match: 3. Germline V CDR1 and CDR2: SGHTA, FQGNSA. This chain's CDR3 is CASSFRGGDSYEQYF. The CDR3 coding sequence is TGTGCCAGCAGCTTTCGCGGGGGGGACTCCTACGAGCAGTACTTC.

The chain joins TRBV6-2 or TRBV6-3 to TRBJ1-5, with a tentative D call TRBD1 (5 bases). This CDR3 has 15 amino acids. Germline assignment: CDR1 MNHEY and CDR2 SVGEGT. Trimming pared 2 bases from V and 7 bases from J, leaving 15 bases between. This CDR3 is CASSYLGHRGQPQHF. As DNA, the CDR3 is TGTGCCAGCAGTTACCTTGGACATAGAGGCCAGCCCCAGCATTTT.

The gene calls are TRBV19 and TRBJ2-3, with D possibly matching TRBD2 (5 bases). Per germline, CDR1 LNHDA and CDR2 SQIVND (reference sequence). The CDR3 spans 16 residues. V lost 3 bases and J lost 0, with 13 bases in between. The CDR3 spells CASSIGVALSTDTQYF. The CDR3 DNA follows: TGTGCCAGTAGTATCGGGGTAGCGCTGAGCACAGATACGCAGTATTTT.

This clone has just a few counts. This chain links TRBV28 with TRBJ1-5; 7 bases are shared with TRBD1. Germline CDR1 and CDR2: MDHEN and SYDVKM. The CDR3 contains 15 residues. V lost 3 bases to trimming and J lost 4 bases; unmatched junction nucleotides: 6. CDR3: CASSFSGGTNQPQHF. For the CDR3, the DNA is TGTGCCAGCAGTTTCTCAGGGGGGACAAATCAGCCCCAGCATTTT. Drawing the rest from reference TRBV28 and TRBJ1-5, the complete variable domain is DVKVTQSSRYLVKRTGEKVFLECVQDMDHENMFWYRQDPGLGLRLIYFSYDVKMKEKGDIPEGYSVSREKKERFSLILESASTNQTSMYLCASSFSGGTNQPQHFGDGTRLSIL.

CDR3 DNA: TGTGCCAGCTCACCAGGAGGCCACGAGCAGTACTTC. Encoded protein: CASSPGGHEQYF. The rearrangement joins TRBV18 to TRBJ2-7; the D gene is possibly TRBD2 (5 bases). Germline V gives CDR1 KGHSH, CDR2 LQKENI. The CDR3 consists of 12 residues. V was shortened by 2 bases and J by 5 bases, with 7 bases between the two germline ends.

The V call is TRBV12-3 or TRBV12-4, the J call TRBJ2-5; weak D call: TRBD2 (5 bases). The V and J ends lost 6 bases and 2 bases respectively, with 10 bases between them. CDR3 length: 13 residues. CDR3 region: CASSPRGQETQYF. In DNA, the CDR3 is TGTGCCAGCAGCCCACGAGGGCAAGAGACCCAGTACTTC.

The genes are TRBV4-2 and TRBJ2-1; 10 nucleotides agree with TRBD2. CDR1 and CDR2 (germline): LGHNA, YNFKEQ. The CDR3 has 20 amino acids. V lost 1 base to trimming and J lost 0 bases; unmatched junction nucleotides: 12. CDR3 protein: CASSQVPTSGSSSSYNEQFF. Here the CDR3 DNA reads TGTGCCAGCAGCCAAGTCCCGACTAGCGGGTCGAGCAGCTCCTACAATGAGCAGTTCTTC.

The rearrangement links TRBV7-2 to TRBJ1-2; weak D call: TRBD1 (6 bases). The CDR3 has 13 residues. Looked up from germline, CDR1 is SGHTA and CDR2 is FQGNSA. The ends were cut back, 5 bases at V and 2 bases at J, with 9 bases in the middle. As DNA, the CDR3 is TGTGCCAGCAGCATACAGGGAAACTATGGCTACACCTTC. Translating it yields CASSIQGNYGYTF.

The chain joins TRBV2 to TRBJ1-1; D call uncertain. The V gene's germline CDR1 is SNHLY and CDR2 FYNNEI. The CDR3 covers 13 residues. The V end was cut by 4 bases, the J end by 3 bases, with 9 bases between. The CDR3 sequence: CASSAYQDTEAFF. The CDR3 DNA follows: TGTGCCAGCAGTGCCTACCAGGACACTGAAGCTTTCTTT.

The chain recombines TRBV2 with TRBJ2-1; possibly TRBD2 for D (5 bases). The CDR3 extends over 11 amino acids. Germline V CDR1 and CDR2: SNHLY, FYNNEI. V lost 5 bases and J 9 bases, leaving 8 bases between the germline ends. The CDR3 region has the DNA TGTGCCAGCAGTTTCGAGGGTGAGCAGTTCTTC. This translates into CASSFEGEQFF.

The J gene is TRBJ1-2, the V gene TRBV18, with D possibly being TRBD1 (5 bases). The CDR3 is made up of 15 amino acids. The V end lost 4 bases, the J end lost 3 bases, and 15 bases lay between the germline ends. Per germline, CDR1 KGHSH and CDR2 LQKENI. CDR3 amino acids: CASSRSQKQDYGYTF. CDR3 nucleotides: TGTGCCAGCTCACGCTCCCAGAAACAGGACTATGGCTACACCTTC.

The J gene is TRBJ1-2, the V gene TRBV19; 9 nucleotides line up with TRBD1. This CDR3 contains 13 residues. V was pared by 9 bases and J by 5 bases, with 7 bases of the junction left unmatched. The germline V gene has CDR1 LNHDA and CDR2 SQIVND (reference sequence). Here the CDR3 DNA reads TGTGCCAGCGGGACAGGGTCAAATTATGGCTACACCTTC. Its protein is CASGTGSNYGYTF.

The V call is TRBV10-3, the J call TRBJ1-2; 7 nucleotides match TRBD1. Germline CDR1 ENHRY, CDR2 SYGVKD. After removal of 5 bases from V and 3 bases from J, the junction contained 9 bases not matched to a gene. The CDR3 spans 15 residues. The CDR3 here is CAISLTGPADYGYTF. The CDR3 nucleotides read TGTGCCATCAGTTTGACAGGGCCAGCGGACTATGGCTACACCTTC.

The rearrangement joins TRBV29-1 to TRBJ1-2, with a possible D match to TRBD1 (5 bases). The CDR3 length is 14 residues. Trimming shortened V by 4 bases and J by 0 bases, and 12 bases separated the two germline ends. The germline CDR1 and CDR2 sequences are SQVTM and ANQGSEA. Written as DNA, the CDR3 is TGCAGCGTTGCGGCGACAGCGTCTAACTATGGCTACACCTTC. This encodes CSVAATASNYGYTF.

This clone was detected only a few times. This chain uses TRBV6-6 with TRBJ2-5; D not certain. Deletions cut 2 bases from V and 0 bases from J, with 7 bases between. Germline V gives CDR1 MNHNY, CDR2 SVGAGI (reference sequence). The CDR3 has 14 residues. CDR3: CASSYGLNQETQYF. In DNA, the CDR3 is TGTGCCAGCAGTTACGGGCTAAACCAAGAGACCCAGTACTTC.

This clone was seen a few times. The CDR3 region has the DNA TGTGCCAGCAGACCCGGACAGGGGTTGACTGAAGCTTTCTTT. This encodes CASRPGQGLTEAFF. The V call is TRBV28, the J call TRBJ1-1, with 9 bases aligning to TRBD1. The CDR3 has 14 residues. Trimming removed 6 bases from V and 5 bases from J; junction bases left unmatched: 7. From germline, CDR1 is MDHEN and CDR2 SYDVKM.

The chain joins TRBV5-5 to TRBJ2-1; D gene uncertain. The CDR3 totals 16 residues. CDR1 is SGHKS and CDR2 is YYEKEE in the germline V gene (reference sequence). Trimming took off 0 bases at V and 5 bases at J, with 15 bases between the two ends. Written as DNA, the CDR3 is TGTGCCAGCAGCTTGGTTGGCCCACCAAGTCACAATGAGCAGTTCTTC. It encodes CASSLVGPPSHNEQFF.

The gene calls are TRBV3-1 (or the pseudogene TRBV3-2) and TRBJ2-5, with 11 nucleotides matching TRBD2. From germline, CDR1 is LGHDT and CDR2 YNNKEL (reference sequence). This CDR3 contains 16 residues. Trimming cost V 4 bases and J 2 bases; bases outside gene matches: 6. CDR3 loop: CASSRRTSGPQETQYF. DNA for the CDR3: TGTGCCAGCAGCCGACGGACTAGCGGGCCGCAAGAGACCCAGTACTTC.

The V call is TRBV2, the J call TRBJ2-2, with 8 bases aligning to TRBD2. Trimming cost V 4 bases and J 5 bases; bases outside gene matches: 6. CDR1 and CDR2 (germline): SNHLY, FYNNEI. The CDR3 is made up of 15 amino acids. The DNA for the CDR3 is TGTGCCAGCAGTGGGAGGACTAGCAATACCGGGGAGCTGTTTTTT. Translation: CASSGRTSNTGELFF.

The rearrangement uses TRBV7-9 and TRBJ2-3; TRBD2 might be the D (5 bases). Trimming took off 5 bases at V and 5 bases at J, with 14 bases between the two ends. Germline-derived CDR1 and CDR2 are SEHNR and FQNEAQ (reference sequence). The length of the CDR3 is 14 residues. CDR3 in amino acids: CASSPSLEGDTQYF. DNA for the CDR3: TGTGCCAGCAGCCCTAGCCTAGAGGGAGATACGCAGTATTTT.

The chain has TRBV2 and TRBJ2-1; perhaps TRBD2 as D (7 bases). Per the germline V gene, CDR1 is SNHLY and CDR2 is FYNNEI. The ends were cut back, 0 bases at V and 2 bases at J, with 11 bases in the middle. The CDR3 runs 16 residues. The CDR3: CASSEAAGTTYNEQFF. In DNA form, the CDR3 reads TGTGCCAGCAGTGAAGCAGCGGGGACAACCTACAATGAGCAGTTCTTC.

The chain links TRBV7-2 to TRBJ2-1; TRBD2 aligns across 9 bases. The J segment lost 6 bases and the V segment lost 2 bases, leaving 17 bases of the junction unmatched. Per germline, CDR1 SGHTA and CDR2 FQGNSA. The CDR3 runs to 19 residues. CDR3 protein: CASSLWERSSGMERNEQFF. The CDR3 coding sequence is TGTGCCAGCAGCTTATGGGAACGATCTAGCGGGATGGAGCGCAATGAGCAGTTCTTC.

The chain employs TRBV6-2 or TRBV6-3 and TRBJ2-7; possible D gene TRBD2, 6 bases. The V end lost 4 bases, the J end lost 3 bases, and 10 bases lay between the germline ends. CDR3 length equals 13 residues. Looked up from germline, CDR1 is MNHEY and CDR2 is SVGEGT. CDR3 loop: CASSLDYNYEQYF. Written as DNA, the CDR3 is TGTGCCAGCAGTTTGGACTACAACTACGAGCAGTACTTC.

The chain links TRBV7-2 to TRBJ1-2, with D unresolved. CDR3 size: 14 residues. The V end was cut by 1 base, the J end by 2 bases, with 8 bases between. Germline CDR1 is SGHTA and CDR2 is FQGNSA. This CDR3 is CASSLVVQNYGYTF. DNA of the CDR3: TGTGCCAGCAGCTTAGTTGTACAGAACTATGGCTACACCTTC.

The chain recombines TRBV3-1 (or the pseudogene TRBV3-2) with TRBJ1-2, with D possibly matching TRBD1 (6 bases). From germline, CDR1 is LGHDT and CDR2 YNNKEL (reference sequence). V shed 0 bases and J shed 5 bases, with 10 bases lying between them. The length of the CDR3 is 14 residues. As DNA, the CDR3 is TGTGCCAGCAGCCAAGATGGCAGGGGTTATGGCTACACCTTC. Encoded protein: CASSQDGRGYGYTF.

The chain is built from TRBV18 and TRBJ2-1; D not certain. V dropped 2 bases and J dropped 2 bases, with 10 bases sitting between them. This CDR3 spans 15 amino acids. The germline gives CDR1 KGHSH, CDR2 LQKENI. Here the CDR3 reads CASSPGTAAYNEQFF. The CDR3 DNA is TGTGCCAGCTCACCAGGTACCGCAGCCTACAATGAGCAGTTCTTC.

The genes are TRBV5-1 and TRBJ1-6; 9 bases fit TRBD1. Germline V gives CDR1 SGHRS, CDR2 YFSETQ. The V segment lost 0 bases and the J segment 7 bases; nucleotides outside the gene matches: 8. The CDR3 length is 17 residues. As DNA, the CDR3 is TGCGCCAGCAGCTTGGGGCGGGACAGGGTCGAGAATTCACCCCTCCACTTT. Protein product: CASSLGRDRVENSPLHF.

This rearrangement joins TRBV11-2 to TRBJ1-5; the match to TRBD1 covers 7 bases. Germline V gene sequence: CDR1 SGHAT, CDR2 FQNNGV. The CDR3 sequence is 17 residues long. After removal of 1 base from V and 0 bases from J, the junction contained 6 bases not matched to a gene. CDR3 in DNA: TGTGCCAGCAGCTTAGGGATAACAGGGGATAGCAATCAGCCCCAGCATTTT. Residues: CASSLGITGDSNQPQHF.

This chain connects TRBV11-2 to TRBJ1-1, with D possibly being TRBD1 (5 bases). V lost 5 bases and J 1 base, leaving 14 bases between the germline ends. The CDR3 has 15 amino acids. The germline CDR1 and CDR2 sequences are SGHAT and FQNNGV. CDR3 in DNA: TGTGCCAGCAGCCTCCGCGGGGGAGAGAACACTGAAGCTTTCTTT. Its protein product is CASSLRGGENTEAFF.